The sequence of this TCR beta chain was determined in a study of neoadjuvant anti-PD-1 for oral cavity cancer. This clone was seen a handful of times. Time point defined: after neoadjuvant nivolumab, at surgical resection. Produced via immunoSEQ multiplex PCR; TCRdb's table is partial and in-frame only. This sample has tens of thousands of clones, with 75% to 80% found just once. The sequencing here drew on PBMCs, taken after nivolumab (anti-PD-1) treatment. This receptor was taken from a person aged 40 to 85 with oral cavity squamous cell carcinoma.

The CDR3 nucleotides are TGTGCCAGCAGCTTGTTTATTAGCGGCAGATTTTCTAGCACAGATACGCAGTATTTT. The encoded protein is CASSLFISGRFSSTDTQYF. This chain uses TRBV5-8 with TRBJ2-3, with D possibly matching TRBD2 (6 bases). Trimming removed 1 base from V and 0 bases from J, with 21 bases in between. This CDR3 contains 19 residues. The germline gives CDR1 SGHTS, CDR2 YDEGEE.